Listed below are T cell receptor beta chains from one sample, sequenced in a study of T cell responses to AZD1222 COVID-19 vaccine. Only in-frame clones appear in the TCRdb table, and some are missing; sequencing was by immunoSEQ multiplex PCR. The sample carries about 200,000 clones, approximately 95% recorded once. Specimen: peripheral blood, collected 28 days after the second AZD1222 dose. These receptors all come from an adult who received the AZD1222 COVID-19 vaccine. CDR3s include the opening cysteine and the closing phenylalanine or tryptophan. Fields, in order: D gene, J gene, V gene, CDR3 DNA, CDR3 protein. The D gene is left open where the match is weak.

>-|TRBJ1-5|TRBV6-1
TGTGCCAGCAGTGAAGTGCCCCTTGGGACACTCGCATTTAGCAATCAGCCCCAGCATTTT
CASSEVPLGTLAFSNQPQHF
>-|TRBJ1-5|TRBV28
TGTGCCATCGCAGGGTGGGGTAATCAGCCCCAGCATTTT
CAIAGWGNQPQHF
>-|TRBJ1-4|TRBV15
TGTGCCACCAGCAGGAGAGGCGGAAATGAAAAACTGTTTTTT
CATSRRGGNEKLFF
>-|TRBJ1-3|TRBV6-6
TGTGCCAGCAGTCGAGAGAAGCCCGGGAGGGTAGATGGAAACACCATATATTTT
CASSREKPGRVDGNTIYF
>-|TRBJ2-3|TRBV18
TGTGCCAGCTCACCCCCAAGCACAGATACGCAGTATTTT
CASSPPSTDTQYF
>TRBD2|TRBJ2-3|TRBV7-9
TGTGCCAGCAGCAAGGGACTAGCGGGGGCGATAAGCACAGATACGCAGTATTTT
CASSKGLAGAISTDTQYF
>-|TRBJ2-1|TRBV28
TGTGCCACCGAACCCTGGGGCTACAATGAGCAGTTCTTC
CATEPWGYNEQFF
>-|TRBJ2-7|TRBV3-1/TRBV3-2
TGTGCCAGCAGCCCCTACGGGGAAAGCTCCTACGAGCAGTACTTC
CASSPYGESSYEQYF
>-|TRBJ1-2|TRBV11-2
TGTGCCAGCAGCTCGTCGGCACAGGGATTGAGGGGCTACACCTTC
CASSSSAQGLRGYTF
>TRBD1|TRBJ1-6|TRBV6-2/TRBV6-3
TGTGCCAGCAGTCTATCCGGGACAGGGGGCTCTTCACCCCTCCACTTT
CASSLSGTGGSSPLHF
>TRBD2|TRBJ2-5|TRBV24-1
TGTGCCACCAGTCGACTAGCGGGGGGGCCAGAGACCCAGTACTTC
CATSRLAGGPETQYF
>-|TRBJ1-4|TRBV21-1
TGTGCCAGCAGCAAACGGGCGGGGGGCCCGGGCGAAAAACTGTTTTTT
CASSKRAGGPGEKLFF
>-|TRBJ1-1|TRBV7-6
TGTGCCAGCAGCAAGGGACAGAACACTGAAGCTTTCTTT
CASSKGQNTEAFF
>-|TRBJ1-2|TRBV7-2
TGTGCCAGCAGCTCCACCACAGGGATCTATGGCTACACCTTC
CASSSTTGIYGYTF
>-|TRBJ1-4|TRBV7-9
TGTGCCAGCAGCTCGGGCGAGGGGAGAAAACTGTTTTTT
CASSSGEGRKLFF
>-|TRBJ2-7|TRBV6-5
TGTGCCAGCAGAACCGGGACTGGGGTCTACGAGCAGTACTTC
CASRTGTGVYEQYF
>-|TRBJ2-3|TRBV4-1
TGCGCCAGCAGCCAAGGTCCCCGGGGCACAGATACGCAGTATTTT
CASSQGPRGTDTQYF
>-|TRBJ1-2|TRBV28
TGTGCCAGCAGTTCCCCAAGTGAAGTTAACTATGGCTACACCTTC
CASSSPSEVNYGYTF
>TRBD1|TRBJ1-1|TRBV19
TGTGCCAGTAGTATCCCAGGACAGGGGCGCAACACTGAAGCTTTCTTT
CASSIPGQGRNTEAFF
>-|TRBJ2-6|TRBV5-1
TGCGCCAGCAGCTTTACAGGGCTCGGGGCCAACGTCCTGACTTTC
CASSFTGLGANVLTF